The rows below give T cell receptor beta chains drawn from one sample of a study of CD8+ T cells in alopecia areata. Measured with immunoSEQ multiplex PCR; TCRdb has only the in-frame clones, and not every one. The repertoire includes 200,000 to 250,000 clones, around three fifths of them detected once, and nearly 5% sits in the top ten. Material for sequencing was CD8+ T cells sorted from blood. The source of these receptors is a human donor in good health. Each CDR3 is given with its conserved first and last residue. A D gene is named only where the DNA matches it firmly. Rows may omit the clone size; those that give it use once, few, many or a size class.

d_gene	abundance	v_gene	j_gene	CDR3nt	CDR3aa
.	.	TRBV9	TRBJ2-3	TGTGCCAGCAGCGTAGCCGGTGCGGGTGTTTCCGATACGCAGTATTTT	CASSVAGAGVSDTQYF
.	.	TRBV4-1	TRBJ2-1	TGCGCCAGCAGCCAAGATGGACGGGGGGCGGGTAATGAGCAGTTCTTC	CASSQDGRGAGNEQFF
TRBD1	.	TRBV7-9	TRBJ1-1	TGTGCCAGCAGCTACTCACCGGGACAGCCTATGAACACTGAAGCTTTCTTT	CASSYSPGQPMNTEAFF
.	.	TRBV6-1	TRBJ2-1	TGTGCCAGCAGTGAGGGACCTGCCAGTGAGCAGTTCTTC	CASSEGPASEQFF
.	.	TRBV7-9	TRBJ1-2	TGTGCCAGCAGCTTAGCAGGGGCGCCTAGCTATGGCTACACCTTC	CASSLAGAPSYGYTF
.	.	TRBV9	TRBJ2-3	TGTGCCAGCAGCGTAGATGCAGATACGCAGTATTTT	CASSVDADTQYF
TRBD1	few	TRBV27	TRBJ1-5	TGTGCCAGCAGTTCTAGGACAGGGGGCAATCAGCCCCAGCATTTT	CASSSRTGGNQPQHF
.	.	TRBV4-2	TRBJ1-1	TGTGCCAGCAGCCAAGCCCCAGCGACTGAAGCTTTCTTT	CASSQAPATEAFF
.	.	TRBV9	TRBJ2-3	TGTGCCAGCAGCGTAAACGGACTCTCGAGCACAGATACGCAGTATTTT	CASSVNGLSSTDTQYF
.	.	TRBV5-6	TRBJ1-1	TGTGCCAGCAGCTTGGCACGCGGGAACACTGAAGCTTTCTTT	CASSLARGNTEAFF
TRBD2	few	TRBV5-1	TRBJ2-6	TGCGCCAGCAGCTCCCCGGGGGGGCCTGTTATCTCTGGGGCCAACGTCCTGACTTTC	CASSSPGGPVISGANVLTF
TRBD2	.	TRBV5-6	TRBJ2-3	TGTGCCAGCAGCTTCCCGGGACTAGCGGGGGACACAGATACGCAGTATTTT	CASSFPGLAGDTDTQYF
TRBD1	once	TRBV25-1	TRBJ1-2	TGTGCCAGCAGGGGAACAGGGGGCGACAGCTATGGCTACACCTTC	CASRGTGGDSYGYTF
.	.	TRBV11-2	TRBJ2-6	TGTGCCAGCAGCGCAACCCCCTCTGGGGCCAACGTCCTGACTTTC	CASSATPSGANVLTF
TRBD1	.	TRBV6-5	TRBJ1-2	TGTGCCACCCGGGTCGGGACAGGGGGTTACTATGGCTACACCTTC	CATRVGTGGYYGYTF
.	.	TRBV29-1	TRBJ1-1	TGCAGCGCCCACGGTGATGGGGCTTTCTTT	CSAHGDGAFF
.	few	TRBV28	TRBJ2-5	TGTGCCAGCAGTCGGACGAGGCTGGAATTCGCGGGGACCCAGTACTTC	CASSRTRLEFAGTQYF
.	.	TRBV30	TRBJ1-2	TGTGCCTGGAGTGGAGGGGTCCACACCTTC	CAWSGGVHTF
TRBD1	few	TRBV6-5	TRBJ1-1	TGTGCCAGCAGTTACTCGATCGGGACAGGAGAAGCTTTCTTT	CASSYSIGTGEAFF
TRBD1	.	TRBV9	TRBJ2-1	TGTGCCAGCAGCGTAGGCCAGGGGGCAAGCAATGAGCAGTTCTTC	CASSVGQGASNEQFF
.	few	TRBV9	TRBJ2-5	TGTGCCAGCAGCGTAGGGGATAGCAAAGAGACCCAGTACTTC	CASSVGDSKETQYF
TRBD1	few	TRBV29-1	TRBJ2-7	TGCAGCGTTGAGGGGGACAGGGTTTACGAGCAGTACTTC	CSVEGDRVYEQYF
TRBD2	few	TRBV29-1	TRBJ2-1	TGCAGCGTTGAAGACCCTAGCGGGGCGCTAACCTACAATGAGCAGTTCTTC	CSVEDPSGALTYNEQFF
.	.	TRBV19	TRBJ2-5	TGTGCCAGTAGTATGCGGACTGTTCAAGAGACCCAGTACTTC	CASSMRTVQETQYF
.	.	TRBV29-1	TRBJ1-5	TGCAGCGTTGAAGATTCTGGACACCAGCATTTT	CSVEDSGHQHF
.	.	TRBV4-1	TRBJ1-2	TGCGCCAGCAGCCAAACGACAGACTATGGCTACACCTTC	CASSQTTDYGYTF
TRBD1	.	TRBV10-3	TRBJ1-2	TGTGCCATCAGTGAGCCGGACAGGGGTTTCTATGGCTACACCTTC	CAISEPDRGFYGYTF
.	few	TRBV5-8	TRBJ2-7	TGTGCCAGCAGGGAGGGGACCCAGTACGAGCAGTACTTC	CASREGTQYEQYF
.	.	TRBV6-5	TRBJ2-7	TGTGCCAGCAGTCCCAAACAGGGCTACGAGCAGTACTTC	CASSPKQGYEQYF
.	once	TRBV15	TRBJ2-3	TGTGCCACCAGCGACCGGGGCTTCGGGCAGTATTTT	CATSDRGFGQYF
.	few	TRBV5-1	TRBJ1-1	TGCGCCAGCAGCTTCGGGACTTCTGGGACTGAAGCTTTCTTT	CASSFGTSGTEAFF
.	.	TRBV4-1	TRBJ2-7	TGCGCCAGCAGCCAAGTAGTCGAAAACGCGAACTACGAGCAGTACTTC	CASSQVVENANYEQYF
TRBD2	.	TRBV5-6	TRBJ2-3	TGTGCCAGCAGCACCCGGGGGGTCACGCAGTATTTT	CASSTRGVTQYF
.	.	TRBV13	TRBJ1-1	TGTGCCAGCAGCCCCACCCCAGGAAGTGACACTGAAGCTTTCTTT	CASSPTPGSDTEAFF
TRBD2	.	TRBV19	TRBJ2-1	TGTGCCAGTAAGACTAGCGGGGCCTCCTACAATGAGCAGTTCTTC	CASKTSGASYNEQFF
.	.	TRBV28	TRBJ1-6	TGTGCCAGCAGTAGTTACAGGGTCGATAATTCACCCCTCCACTTT	CASSSYRVDNSPLHF
.	.	TRBV15	TRBJ1-2	TGTGCCACCAGCAGAGATTCACAGGGCTATGGCTACACCTTC	CATSRDSQGYGYTF
TRBD1	few	TRBV7-8	TRBJ2-1	TGTGCCAGCAGCTCCAACCCCGGGGACAGTGAACTTAGCTCCTACAATGAGCAGTTCTTC	CASSSNPGDSELSSYNEQFF
.	.	TRBV9	TRBJ1-2	TGTGCCAGCACGGACTCCGGGAACTATGGCTACACCTTC	CASTDSGNYGYTF
.	.	TRBV6-5	TRBJ2-1	TGTGCCAGCAGCCAGGGGATAGATGAGCAGTTCTTC	CASSQGIDEQFF
.	few	TRBV29-1	TRBJ2-6	TGCAGCGGTTTAGACAGCCGAGTCTCTGGGGCCAACGTCCTGACTTTC	CSGLDSRVSGANVLTF
TRBD1	.	TRBV27	TRBJ1-2	TGTGCCAGCAGTCCCACGACAGGGCCTAACTATGGCTACACCTTC	CASSPTTGPNYGYTF
.	.	TRBV5-1	TRBJ2-7	TGCGCCAGCAGCTTGGGGGCAGGGAACTACGAGCAGTACTTC	CASSLGAGNYEQYF
TRBD2	.	TRBV14	TRBJ2-7	TGTGCCAGCAGCCAAGAGTTTAGCGGGGAGTACGAGCAGTACTTC	CASSQEFSGEYEQYF
.	.	TRBV9	TRBJ1-2	TGTGCCAGCAGCGTAAGACCCGGGGGGGATCTCCTCTATGGCTACACCTTC	CASSVRPGGDLLYGYTF
.	.	TRBV4-1	TRBJ2-7	TGCGCCAGCAGCCAAACACAGGGTTACGAGCAGTACTTC	CASSQTQGYEQYF
.	.	TRBV29-1	TRBJ2-1	TGCAGCGTTGAAGTCCCGGCCTATCGGGATGAGCAGTTCTTC	CSVEVPAYRDEQFF
.	.	TRBV29-1	TRBJ2-6	TGCAGCGTTGAGGGGAGTAGATTATTTGGGGCCAACGTCCTGACTTTC	CSVEGSRLFGANVLTF
TRBD2	.	TRBV6-1	TRBJ2-5	TGTGCCAGCAGTGAAGCGGCCGGGGGGTTAGAGACCCAGTACTTC	CASSEAAGGLETQYF
.	few	TRBV29-1	TRBJ2-5	TGCAGCGTTGAAGATCGTGGACAAGGGTACCAAGAGACCCAGTACTTC	CSVEDRGQGYQETQYF
TRBD1	.	TRBV14	TRBJ2-7	TGTGCCAGCAGCCAAGGGACAGGGGCCCACGAGCAGTACTTC	CASSQGTGAHEQYF
.	few	TRBV19	TRBJ2-3	TGTGCCAGTAGTATAGGATCGGTGACAGATGGAGATACGCAGTATTTT	CASSIGSVTDGDTQYF
.	.	TRBV2	TRBJ2-4	TGTGCCAGCAGTGAGTCAGGGGGGTTAGCCAAAAACATTCAGTACTTC	CASSESGGLAKNIQYF
.	few	TRBV2	TRBJ2-2	TGTGCCAGCAGTGAGCATAACACCGGGGAGCTGTTTTTT	CASSEHNTGELFF
TRBD2	.	TRBV4-1	TRBJ2-5	TGCGCCAGCAGCTCGGGGGGGGCCGTCAAGGGAGAGACCCAGTACTTC	CASSSGGAVKGETQYF
.	.	TRBV29-1	TRBJ2-2	TGCAGCGTTGAAGGAGGGGCCGACACCGGGGAGCTGTTTTTT	CSVEGGADTGELFF
TRBD1	.	TRBV10-3	TRBJ2-7	TGTGCCATCAGTGAGGGACTGACAGGGGACGAGCAGTACTTC	CAISEGLTGDEQYF
.	.	TRBV7-9	TRBJ2-7	TGTGCCAGCAGCGTAGTGGTTGGGACACAATCCTACGAGCAGTACTTC	CASSVVVGTQSYEQYF
.	.	TRBV27	TRBJ2-5	TGTGCCAGCAGTTTATTCGGTGGCGAGACCCAGTACTTC	CASSLFGGETQYF
TRBD1	.	TRBV7-9	TRBJ1-2	TGTGCCAGCAGCTCCACCAGGACAGGGGACGTCTATGGCTACACCTTC	CASSSTRTGDVYGYTF